This is a list of T cell receptor beta chains from one sample in a study of cytomegalovirus exposure and HLA in healthy donors. Profiling relied on immunoSEQ multiplex PCR, and the TCRdb table lists in-frame clones only, not all of them. The sample yields roughly 180,000 clones, about 75% seen once. Material: PBMCs. The receptors come from a female donor in good health and CMV-seronegative. CDR3s include the opening cysteine and the closing phenylalanine or tryptophan. D genes are given only for firm matches. Size is stated for part of the rows, as once, few or many counts, or as a class when the clone is expanded.

TRBJ1-4 | 15 | NA | TRBV19 | NA | TGTGCCAGTAGTACCAACAGGGTTAACGGTGAAAAACTGTTTTTT | CASSTNRVNGEKLFF
TRBJ2-7 | 14 | once | TRBV6-5 | TRBD1 | TGTGCCAGCAGTTCGCGACAGGGGGAATACGAGCAGTACTTC | CASSSRQGEYEQYF
TRBJ1-2 | 13 | NA | TRBV7-2 | NA | TGTGCCAGCAGCTTAAGGACACCACCTGGCTACACCTTC | CASSLRTPPGYTF
TRBJ1-3 | 15 | NA | TRBV2 | NA | TGTGCCAGCAGTGATCCGGGGGGAGGCAATAACACCATATATTTT | CASSDPGGGNNTIYF
TRBJ2-2 | 16 | NA | TRBV5-4 | TRBD1 | TGTGCCAGCAGCTTGGGAAAGGGGGCCCGCACCGGGGAGCTGTTTTTT | CASSLGKGARTGELFF
TRBJ1-4 | 14 | many | TRBV4-3 | NA | TGCGCCAGCAGCCGCTCCGGGGTTCGCGAAAAACTGTTTTTT | CASSRSGVREKLFF
TRBJ1-1 | 13 | NA | TRBV11-2 | NA | TGTGCCAGCAGCCCCGGGGGACACACTGAAGCTTTCTTT | CASSPGGHTEAFF
TRBJ2-2 | 15 | NA | TRBV9 | TRBD1 | TGTGCCAGCAGAGAAGACAGGGGTGCGACCGGGGAGCTGTTTTTT | CASREDRGATGELFF
TRBJ2-5 | 14 | NA | TRBV7-9 | TRBD2 | TGTGCCAGCAGCTACCGGGGGGGTCCAGAGACCCAGTACTTC | CASSYRGGPETQYF
TRBJ1-3 | 15 | NA | TRBV30 | NA | TGTGCCTGGAGTCAAATAACAAGTAGGAAGGGGACCATATATTTT | CAWSQITSRKGTIYF
TRBJ1-1 | 13 | few | TRBV19 | NA | TGTGCCAGTAGTACGGGGGGGAACACTGAAGCTTTCTTT | CASSTGGNTEAFF
TRBJ1-6 | 14 | NA | TRBV27 | NA | TGTGCCAGCAGTTTTCGTGTAGGGGATTCACCCCTCCACTTT | CASSFRVGDSPLHF
TRBJ2-1 | 16 | NA | TRBV2 | NA | TGTGCCAGCAGTGAATTGGTCCTGAGCTCCTACAATGAGCAGTTCTTC | CASSELVLSSYNEQFF
TRBJ1-6 | 17 | NA | TRBV19 | TRBD1 | TGTGCCAGTAGTTCCAGACAGGGGTACGCCTATAATTCACCCCTCCACTTT | CASSSRQGYAYNSPLHF
TRBJ1-1 | 15 | once | TRBV27 | NA | TGTGCCAGCAGTGTGACAGGCGGGAGGAACACTGAAGCTTTCTTT | CASSVTGGRNTEAFF
TRBJ1-2 | 12 | few | TRBV5-6 | NA | TGTGCCAGCAGCCGACAGGACTATGGCTACACCTTC | CASSRQDYGYTF
TRBJ2-7 | 13 | NA | TRBV27 | NA | TGTGCCAGCAAGCCGGGAGACTCCTACGAGCAGTACTTC | CASKPGDSYEQYF
TRBJ1-1 | 14 | NA | TRBV6-1 | TRBD1 | TGTGCCAGCAGGGACAGGGGGCCGAGGACTGAAGCTTTCTTT | CASRDRGPRTEAFF
TRBJ1-5 | 18 | few | TRBV19 | NA | TGTGCCAGTAGTATAGATCCCCTGATGGACAGTCGCAATCAGCCCCAGCATTTT | CASSIDPLMDSRNQPQHF
TRBJ2-7 | 13 | NA | TRBV5-1 | NA | TGCGCCAGCAGCCCCGTTTCTACCTACGAGCAGTACTTC | CASSPVSTYEQYF
TRBJ1-3 | 14 | NA | TRBV5-8 | NA | TGTGCCAGCAGCCCAGGGGTCTCTGGAAACACCATATATTTT | CASSPGVSGNTIYF
TRBJ2-7 | 15 | NA | TRBV4-3 | NA | TGCGCCAGCAGCCAAGATATTGAAGGGGACTACGAGCAGTACTTC | CASSQDIEGDYEQYF
TRBJ1-5 | 13 | few | TRBV6-1 | NA | TGTGCCAGCAGACAGGTAAACAATCAGCCCCAGCATTTT | CASRQVNNQPQHF
TRBJ2-5 | 13 | once | TRBV9 | NA | TGTGCCAGCAGCGTAGCTCCTAAAGAGACCCAGTACTTC | CASSVAPKETQYF